This TCR beta chain is drawn from a study of blood T cells in healthy people across ages. A second roughly 6 to 12 cycle PCR used barcoded and J-beta primers. TCRdb independently ran MiXCR on the 5' RACE reads; one entry per CDR3 protein. Of over 1,500,000 distinct CDR3 sequences listed, roughly 49% are singletons. The CDR3 totals 17 residues. Germline CDR1 reads MDHEN; CDR2 reads SYDVKM. V gave up 7 bases and J gave up 1 base; unmatched junction bases: 12. The chain employs TRBV28 and TRBJ2-5; TRBD2 matches 10 bases. Material: blood. The clonotype was recovered from a woman aged 40-49 years in good health. CDR3 sequence reads: CASKPNQGLAFQETQYF. The CDR3 DNA sequence: TGTGCCAGCAAACCTAACCAGGGACTAGCGTTCCAAGAGACCCAGTACTTC. The full variable domain, with the rest looked up from reference TRBV28 and TRBJ2-5, is DVKVTQSSRYLVKRTGEKVFLECVQDMDHENMFWYRQDPGLGLRLIYFSYDVKMKEKGDIPEGYSVSREKKERFSLILESASTNQTSMYLCASKPNQGLAFQETQYFGPGTRLLVL.